This T cell receptor (beta chain) comes out of a study of T cell responses to AZD1222 COVID-19 vaccine. The CDR3 runs to 18 residues. Germline trimming cut 5 bases from V and 2 bases from J; bases unmatched to any gene: 14. CDR1 and CDR2 (germline): MDHEN, SYDVKM. Produced via immunoSEQ multiplex PCR; TCRdb's table is partial and in-frame only. In the table there are approximately 160,000 clones, approximately 94% of which are singletons. This sequence joins TRBV28 and TRBJ1-5; 8 bases are a match to TRBD1. The receptor was derived from an adult who received the AZD1222 COVID-19 vaccine. The sequencing used peripheral blood, collected 28 days after the second AZD1222 dose. CDR3 sequence reads: CASSPRWDRRLGNQPQHF. CDR3 nucleotides: TGTGCCAGCAGTCCCCGGTGGGACAGGAGGTTGGGCAATCAGCCCCAGCATTTT. The complete variable domain, with remaining parts taken from reference TRBV28 and TRBJ1-5, reads DVKVTQSSRYLVKRTGEKVFLECVQDMDHENMFWYRQDPGLGLRLIYFSYDVKMKEKGDIPEGYSVSREKKERFSLILESASTNQTSMYLCASSPRWDRRLGNQPQHFGDGTRLSIL.